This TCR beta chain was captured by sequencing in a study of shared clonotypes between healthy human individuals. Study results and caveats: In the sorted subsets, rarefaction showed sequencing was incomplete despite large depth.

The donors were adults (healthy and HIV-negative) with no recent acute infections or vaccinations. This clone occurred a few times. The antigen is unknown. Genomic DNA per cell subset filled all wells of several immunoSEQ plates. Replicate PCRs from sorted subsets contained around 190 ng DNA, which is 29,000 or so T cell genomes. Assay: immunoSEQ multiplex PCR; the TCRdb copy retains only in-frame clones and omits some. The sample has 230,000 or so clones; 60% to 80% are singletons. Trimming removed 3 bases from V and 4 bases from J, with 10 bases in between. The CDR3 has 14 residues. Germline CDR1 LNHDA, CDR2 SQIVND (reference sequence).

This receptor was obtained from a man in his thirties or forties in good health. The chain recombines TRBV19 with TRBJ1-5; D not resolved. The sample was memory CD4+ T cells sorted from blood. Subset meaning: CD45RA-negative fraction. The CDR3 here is CASSITRFNQPQHF. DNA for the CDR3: TGTGCCAGTAGTATCACCAGGTTTAATCAGCCCCAGCATTTT.